This section outlines one TCR beta chain sequence together with its context. Its antigen is still unknown. This CDR3 spans 15 amino acids. V lost 5 bases to trimming and J lost 3 bases; unmatched junction nucleotides: 6. Looked up from germline, CDR1 is SGHAT and CDR2 is FQNNGV. The data belong to a study of identical twins. Notes on the study in general: Findings came from cross-sectional statistics, without long-term follow-up of donors.

Via MiXCR, TCRdb re-called the 5' RACE reads, giving one row per CDR3 protein. This sample yields 550,000 to 700,000 distinct CDR3 sequences, of which around 21% are seen a single time; approximately 4.5% belongs to the top ten. The same sample was also used in a study of T cells expressing NK-cell markers. This second study says: Researchers report these clonotypes also headed the CD3+CD56-NKG2C+ fraction in a few donors.

This sequence was found in a woman between 18 and 30 years old in good health. The chain is built from TRBV11-2 and TRBJ2-3; TRBD2 matches 9 bases. Source material: PBMCs. The CDR3 DNA reads TGTGCCAGCAGCCGGGCGGGAGGGGGGACAGATACGCAGTATTTT. As protein: CASSRAGGGTDTQYF.